One and the same sample provided the 32 T cell receptor beta chains below, sequenced in a study of cytomegalovirus exposure and HLA in healthy donors. Use of 60 Vbeta and 13 Jbeta primers characterized the PCR. Libraries were prepared by immunoSEQ multiplex PCR; TCRdb keeps only in-frame clonotypes and omits some of them. The repertoire consists of roughly 68,000 clones, with approximately 77% occurring once and the leading ten covering around 7.3%. The source material was PBMCs. These receptors were taken from a woman in her twenties or thirties in good health and CMV-seropositive.

The genes are TRBV11-2 and TRBJ2-7; D perhaps matches TRBD2 (6 bases). The germline V and J ends were trimmed by 1 base and 3 bases, with 7 bases remaining between them. CDR3 length equals 13 residues. Germline V gene sequence: CDR1 SGHAT, CDR2 FQNNGV. In DNA form, the CDR3 reads TGTGCCAGCAGCTTAGCCGGGAGCTACGAGCAGTACTTC. It translates to CASSLAGSYEQYF.

In its sample, this clone was seen once. The CDR3: CAISESRGLAGGNEQFF. The CDR3 DNA reads as TGTGCCATCAGTGAGTCCCGGGGACTAGCGGGCGGCAATGAGCAGTTCTTC. V is TRBV10-3 and J is TRBJ2-1; 12 positions match TRBD2. The trim removed 0 bases at V and 6 bases at J, leaving 6 bases unmatched. Per the germline V gene, CDR1 is ENHRY and CDR2 is SYGVKD. CDR3 length: 17 amino acids.

This clone has only a few counts. This chain joins TRBV28 and TRBJ2-2; 7 bases fit TRBD2. Germline-derived CDR1 and CDR2 are MDHEN and SYDVKM. Trimming cost V 3 bases and J 3 bases; bases outside gene matches: 4. The CDR3 covers 15 residues. The CDR3 sequence is CASSLAGEYTGELFF. The DNA of the CDR3 is TGTGCCAGCAGTTTGGCGGGAGAATACACCGGGGAGCTGTTTTTT.

This chain joins TRBV6-1 and TRBJ2-6; 7 bases are a match to TRBD2. Germline CDR1 is MNHNS and CDR2 is SASEGT. The CDR3 is made up of 15 amino acids. The junction had 4 bases not matched to a gene; V was cut back by 6 bases and J by 2 bases. This chain's CDR3 is CASRGGVPGANVLTF. CDR3 sequence (DNA): TGTGCCAGCAGGGGGGGGGTCCCTGGGGCCAACGTCCTGACTTTC.

The chain links TRBV7-2 to TRBJ1-6, with unresolved D. In germline, CDR1 is SGHTA, CDR2 FQGNSA. The CDR3 runs to 16 residues. V was clipped by 1 base and J by 7 bases, with 14 bases between them. The DNA of the CDR3 is TGTGCCAGCAGCTTAGTGGGCCAGCCGGGGAATTCACCCCTCCACTTT. Translating it yields CASSLVGQPGNSPLHF.

V is TRBV9 and J is TRBJ1-4; D remains unclear. V lost 0 bases and J 8 bases, leaving 14 bases between the germline ends. The V gene's germline CDR1 is SGDLS and CDR2 YYNGEE. The CDR3 totals 15 residues. CDR3 in DNA: TGTGCCAGCAGCGTAGCCGCCGGGGAACGGGAAAAACTGTTTTTT. Its protein is CASSVAAGEREKLFF.

This chain uses TRBV6-6 with TRBJ1-5; TRBD1 matches at 12 bases. This CDR3 contains 14 residues. Trimming took 5 bases from V and 6 from J; bases not matched to a gene: 2. Germline CDR1 reads MNHNY; CDR2 reads SVGAGI (reference sequence). The CDR3 sequence: CASSGTGGGQPQHF. CDR3 bases: TGTGCCAGCAGTGGGACAGGGGGCGGTCAGCCCCAGCATTTT.

This clone was picked up a small number of times. Mismatch with germline at one junction end may stem from a read error. This chain uses TRBV12-5 with TRBJ2-7; D is undetermined. The CDR3 is made up of 12 amino acids. Germline V gives CDR1 LGHNT, CDR2 FRNRAP. The CDR3 sequence: CASGLSVDNLHF. The DNA of the CDR3 is TGTGCTAGTGGTTTATCCGTCGACAATCTCCACTTC.

J is TRBJ2-7 and V is TRBV15, with 7 bases matching TRBD1. The CDR3 consists of 13 residues. CDR1 LNHNV and CDR2 YYDKDF come from the germline V gene (reference sequence). V shed 3 bases, J shed 6 bases, and the junction held 5 bases outside the gene matches. CDR3 nucleotide sequence: TGTGCCACCAGCAGTATGACAGGGAGCGAGCAGTACTTC. This translates into CATSSMTGSEQYF.

Comments on this clone: At one of its ends the junction is not consistent with the germline gene, which may arise from a read error. J is TRBJ2-5 and V is TRBV6-6; the D gene is possibly TRBD1 (6 bases). CDR3 length equals 16 residues. Germline V lookup: CDR1 MNHNY, CDR2 SVGAGI (reference sequence). The CDR3 nucleotides are TGTGCCACCAGTTCACCTCCCCCGGACAGCCAAGAGACCCAGTACTTC. It translates to CATSSPPPDSQETQYF.

This clone was seen a single time. The CDR3 loop is CASSYGTAPDTQYF. The CDR3, as DNA: TGTGCCAGCAGCTACGGGACAGCTCCAGATACGCAGTATTTT. The chain carries TRBV6-5 and TRBJ2-3, with TRBD1 matching 7 bases. The junction had 7 bases not matched to a gene; V was cut back by 6 bases and J by 4 bases. This CDR3 region has 14 residues. Germline loops: CDR1 MNHEY, CDR2 SVGAGI.

The rearrangement links TRBV11-2 to TRBJ2-5; D is possibly TRBD1 (6 bases). Germline V gene lookup returns CDR1 SGHAT and CDR2 FQNNGV. V dropped 3 bases and J dropped 5 bases, with 13 bases sitting between them. This CDR3 comprises 14 residues. Here the CDR3 DNA reads TGTGCCAGCAGCTTTAAAGGGGGATTGGAGACCCAGTACTTC. This encodes CASSFKGGLETQYF.

J is TRBJ2-3 and V is TRBV7-8; TRBD2 matches 13 bases. Germline CDR1 reads SGHVS; CDR2 reads FQNEAQ. Trimming took 1 base from V and 2 from J; bases not matched to a gene: 6. The CDR3 is 18 residues long. CDR3 sequence reads: CASSLGVTSGRITDTQYF. The CDR3 DNA follows: TGTGCCAGCAGCTTAGGGGTGACTAGCGGGAGGATCACAGATACGCAGTATTTT.

V usage is TRBV6-5 and J usage is TRBJ1-1, with D possibly matching TRBD1 (6 bases). Deletions cut 7 bases from V and 3 bases from J, with 15 bases between. The germline V gene encodes CDR1 MNHEY and CDR2 SVGAGI. This CDR3 is 14 amino acids long. CDR3 protein: CASIQGGVDTEAFF. As DNA, the CDR3 is TGTGCCAGCATTCAAGGGGGAGTTGACACTGAAGCTTTCTTT.

The chain recombines TRBV2 with TRBJ2-1; 9 positions match TRBD2. The trim removed 5 bases at V and 7 bases at J, leaving 9 bases unmatched. CDR3 length: 15 amino acids. Germline V CDR1 and CDR2: SNHLY, FYNNEI. CDR3 sequence reads: CASSSLAGVKNEQFF. CDR3 sequence (DNA): TGTGCCAGCAGTTCTTTAGCGGGAGTTAAAAATGAGCAGTTCTTC. Looking up the rest from reference TRBV2 and TRBJ2-1 gives the full variable domain: EPEVTQTPSHQVTQMGQEVILRCVPISNHLYFYWYRQILGQKVEFLVSFYNNEISEKSEIFDDQFSVERPDGSNFTLKIRSTKLEDSAMYFCASSSLAGVKNEQFFGPGTRLTVL.

As regards this clone: A read error may produce the germline difference seen at one junction end. The chain couples TRBV5-1 to TRBJ1-1, with D maybe TRBD1 (5 bases). The CDR3 has 13 residues. The germline V gene has CDR1 SGHRS and CDR2 YFSETQ. The CDR3 coding sequence is TGCGCCAGCAGCCCCAGTTCGGGGGGTAGGGACCCATTT. The encoded protein is CASSPSSGGRDPF.

The CDR3 loop reads CASREGSGLSTDTQYF. The DNA for the CDR3 is TGTGCCAGCAGGGAGGGTAGCGGACTAAGCACAGATACGCAGTATTTT. The chain joins TRBV2 to TRBJ2-3; D is perhaps TRBD2 (6 bases). The germline V and J ends were trimmed by 6 bases and 0 bases, with 16 bases remaining between them. The CDR3 totals 16 residues. The V gene's germline CDR1 is SNHLY and CDR2 FYNNEI.

V and J are TRBV18 and TRBJ1-3, with D possibly matching TRBD1 (6 bases). The CDR3 extends over 14 amino acids. V lost 4 bases to trimming and J lost 4 bases, with 11 bases between them. Germline V gene sequence: CDR1 KGHSH, CDR2 LQKENI. The CDR3 loop is CASSHLDSGNTIYF. In DNA, the CDR3 is TGTGCCAGCTCACACTTGGACAGCGGAAACACCATATATTTT.

V and J are TRBV30 and TRBJ2-7, with a tentative D call TRBD2 (5 bases). Per the germline V gene, CDR1 is GTSNPN and CDR2 is SVGIG (reference sequence). The V end lost 0 bases, the J end lost 6 bases, and 9 bases lay between the germline ends. This CDR3 contains 12 residues. The CDR3 bases are TGTGCCTGGAGTGTACGCCGGGGCGAGCAGTACTTC. The encoded protein is CAWSVRRGEQYF.

The chain has TRBV6-1 and TRBJ2-7, with a weak D call TRBD2 (5 bases). CDR3 length equals 14 residues. The ends were cut back, 2 bases at V and 3 bases at J, with 11 bases in the middle. CDR1 and CDR2 (germline): MNHNS, SASEGT. CDR3: CASSEPGLGYEQYF. CDR3 in DNA: TGTGCCAGCAGTGAACCGGGATTGGGCTACGAGCAGTACTTC.

This sequence joins TRBV27 and TRBJ2-5; D is uncertain. The better agreement between TRBJ2-7 and the DNA end casts doubt on the J call. CDR3 length: 12 residues. Germline V CDR1 and CDR2: MNHEY, SMNVEV (reference sequence). The CDR3 reads CASRGRTYEQYF. As DNA, the CDR3 is TGTGCCAGCAGGGGCAGAACCTACGAGCAGTACTTC.

V is TRBV29-1 and J is TRBJ1-2; D is possibly TRBD1 (5 bases). CDR1 is SQVTM and CDR2 is ANQGSEA in the germline V gene. This CDR3 comprises 13 residues. Trimming took off 7 bases at V and 6 bases at J, with 18 bases between the two ends. The CDR3: CSARGDAGHGYTF. For the CDR3, the DNA is TGCAGCGCCCGGGGCGACGCGGGGCATGGCTACACCTTC.

The rearrangement links TRBV28 to TRBJ1-5, with 7 nucleotides matching TRBD1. The V gene's germline CDR1 is MDHEN and CDR2 SYDVKM. J was trimmed by 7 bases and V by 6 bases; bases with no gene match: 6. The CDR3 spans 13 residues. CDR3 in DNA: TGTGCCAGCAGCCGGGACAGCGGCCAGCCCCAGCATTTT. It codes for CASSRDSGQPQHF.

The V and J genes are TRBV4-2 and TRBJ2-1; tentatively, D is TRBD1 (6 bases). Germline V gene lookup returns CDR1 LGHNA and CDR2 YNFKEQ. The CDR3 contains 16 residues. Trimming pared 0 bases from V and 1 base from J, leaving 10 bases between. The CDR3 region has the DNA TGTGCCAGCAGCCAAGATCCAGGGGTGTCCTACAATGAGCAGTTCTTC. Translated, it gives CASSQDPGVSYNEQFF.

The rearrangement joins TRBV7-2 to TRBJ1-3, with D possibly TRBD1 on 5 matching bases. Germline CDR1 reads SGHTA; CDR2 reads FQGNSA. The CDR3 is made up of 17 amino acids. Deletions cut 2 bases from V and 2 bases from J, with 16 bases between. The CDR3 coding sequence is TGTGCCAGCAGCTTATCCTCCGGCGGGACGGCTGGAAACACCATATATTTT. Protein product: CASSLSSGGTAGNTIYF.

This clone turned up a few times. The chain uses TRBV27 and TRBJ2-6; 7 nucleotides align to TRBD2. Germline assignment: CDR1 MNHEY and CDR2 SMNVEV (reference sequence). V shed 4 bases and J 2 bases; nucleotides not matched to a gene: 5. The CDR3 loop spans 16 amino acids. For the CDR3, the DNA is TGTGCCAGCAGTTCCCTCAGCGGGACTGGGGCCAACGTCCTGACTTTC. Protein sequence: CASSSLSGTGANVLTF. Full variable domain (outside the CDR3, taken from reference TRBV27 and TRBJ2-6): EAQVTQNPRYLITVTGKKLTVTCSQNMNHEYMSWYRQDPGLGLRQIYYSMNVEVTDKGDVPEGYKVSRKEKRNFPLILESPSPNQTSLYFCASSSLSGTGANVLTFGAGSRLTVL.

The chain is built from TRBV11-2 and TRBJ2-2, with 9 bases fitting TRBD1. The CDR3 covers 16 residues. Looked up from germline, CDR1 is SGHAT and CDR2 is FQNNGV. V lost 2 bases, J lost 6 bases, and 7 bases stayed unmatched. CDR3 sequence: CASSLYGTGMPGELFF. CDR3 coding DNA: TGTGCCAGCAGCTTATACGGGACAGGGATGCCCGGGGAGCTGTTTTTT.

This clone came up once. The chain recombines TRBV27 with TRBJ1-2; D is unclear. CDR3 length: 13 amino acids. V gave up 5 bases and J gave up 7 bases, with 14 bases separating them. Germline loops: CDR1 MNHEY, CDR2 SMNVEV (reference sequence). The CDR3 DNA is TGTGCCAGCAGTCCGCACGGTCAACTTGGCTACACCTTC. Its protein is CASSPHGQLGYTF.

This clone was picked up a small number of times. This rearrangement joins TRBV6-5 to TRBJ2-2; 9 nucleotides match TRBD2. The V gene end was trimmed by 6 bases and the J gene end by 6 bases; junction bases not matched to a gene: 8. Germline CDR1 MNHEY, CDR2 SVGAGI. The length of the CDR3 is 15 residues. CDR3 residues: CASSPGVAGAGELFF. CDR3 nucleotide sequence: TGTGCCAGCAGCCCTGGGGTAGCGGGAGCCGGGGAGCTGTTTTTT.

The chain recombines TRBV6-6 with TRBJ2-1; 9 positions match TRBD2. Germline CDR1 and CDR2: MNHNY and SVGAGI (reference sequence). This CDR3 contains 15 residues. V was pared by 5 bases and J by 9 bases, with 11 bases of the junction left unmatched. CDR3 sequence reads: CASSGLATPRSEQFF. CDR3 bases: TGTGCCAGCAGTGGACTAGCGACCCCCCGGAGTGAGCAGTTCTTC.

This clone turned up a few times. This rearrangement joins TRBV5-6 to TRBJ1-6, with a possible D match to TRBD1 (6 bases). The CDR3 loop spans 14 amino acids. The germline V gene has CDR1 SGHDT and CDR2 YYEEEE. Trimming removed 4 bases from V and 6 bases from J, with 11 bases in between. CDR3 amino acids: CASSGDTSNSPLHF. CDR3 sequence (DNA): TGTGCCAGCAGCGGGGACACGTCTAATTCACCCCTCCACTTT.

A word on this clone: An end of the junction does not agree with germline; a read error may underlie this. The chain carries TRBV7-9 and TRBJ1-1; D is undetermined. The CDR3 length is 11 residues. Germline V gene sequence: CDR1 SEHNR, CDR2 FQNEAQ (reference sequence). The CDR3, as DNA: TGTTCCAGCAGCCCCCTCCTCGAAGCTTTCTTT. Encoded protein: CSSSPLLEAFF.